The 9 T cell receptor beta chains reported below all come from one sample, sequenced in a study of cytomegalovirus exposure and HLA in healthy donors. Sequenced by immunoSEQ multiplex PCR; TCRdb stores in-frame clones only, minus some. The sample consists of over 150,000 clones, roughly 86% of them appearing once. The material sequenced was PBMCs. Every receptor here comes from a human donor in good health.

The rearrangement links TRBV30 to TRBJ1-5, with 7 bases identical to TRBD1. The junction had 5 bases not matched to a gene; V was cut back by 2 bases and J by 7 bases. This CDR3 has 13 amino acids. Germline loops: CDR1 GTSNPN, CDR2 SVGIG (reference sequence). As DNA, the CDR3 is TGTGCCTGGAGTTACCGGACAGGCCAGCCCCAGCATTTT. Its protein product is CAWSYRTGQPQHF.

DNA for the CDR3: TGTGCCACCAGCAGAGGCGGGGACAGAGGTAATCAGCCCCAGCATTTT. The encoded protein is CATSRGGDRGNQPQHF. V and J are TRBV15 and TRBJ1-5; 7 bases line up with TRBD1. CDR1 is LNHNV and CDR2 is YYDKDF in the germline V gene (reference sequence). Unmatched junction bases numbered 7, after V lost 1 base and J lost 4 bases. The CDR3 is 16 amino acids.

J is TRBJ1-2 and V is TRBV28; TRBD1 might be the D (5 bases). V was trimmed by 5 bases and J by 8 bases, leaving 21 bases between them. The CDR3 has 15 amino acids. Germline CDR1 and CDR2: MDHEN and SYDVKM. CDR3 in amino acids: CASSTPGSGVGGYTF. The CDR3 nucleotides are TGTGCCAGCAGTACCCCAGGGAGCGGGGTTGGGGGCTACACCTTC.

The V call is TRBV4-1, the J call TRBJ2-7; 8 nucleotides align to TRBD2. Germline-derived CDR1 and CDR2 are MGHRA and YSYEKL. The CDR3 contains 18 residues. V trimming: 1 base; J trimming: 2 bases; junction bases outside the gene matches: 13. The CDR3 reads CASSQGNDVGTSAYEQYF. Written as DNA, the CDR3 is TGCGCCAGCAGCCAAGGCAATGATGTCGGGACTAGTGCCTACGAGCAGTACTTC.

V usage is TRBV7-3 and J usage is TRBJ2-1; maybe TRBD1 (6 bases). Trimming took 5 bases from V and 1 from J, leaving 15 bases between them. Germline V gene data show CDR1 as SGHTA and CDR2 as FQGTGA. The CDR3 has 16 residues. Here the CDR3 reads CASSLRTGTSYNEQFF. The CDR3 nucleotides are TGTGCCAGCAGCCTTAGGACGGGGACATCCTACAATGAGCAGTTCTTC. Using reference TRBV7-3 and TRBJ2-1 for the parts outside the CDR3, the full variable domain is GAGVSQTPSNKVTEKGKYVELRCDPISGHTALYWYRQSLGQGPEFLIYFQGTGAADDSGLPNDRFFAVRPEGSVSTLKIQRTERGDSAVYLCASSLRTGTSYNEQFFGPGTRLTVL.

This clone was detected only a few times. The CDR3 coding sequence is TGTGCCAGCTCACCAGTACTAGCGGGGGGGGACGAGCAGTACTTC. Translated: CASSPVLAGGDEQYF. The gene calls are TRBV18 and TRBJ2-7, with 13 positions matching TRBD2. Germline loops: CDR1 KGHSH, CDR2 LQKENI. After removal of 2 bases from V and 5 bases from J, the junction contained 3 bases not matched to a gene. The length of the CDR3 is 15 residues.

This clone occurred once. This chain uses TRBV27 with TRBJ1-2; D is ambiguous. This CDR3 contains 13 residues. In germline, CDR1 is MNHEY, CDR2 SMNVEV (reference sequence). Trimming took 10 bases from V and 0 from J, leaving 12 bases between them. The CDR3 DNA is TGTGCCACCAGCTACCGAGCTAACTATGGCTACACCTTC. It translates to CATSYRANYGYTF.

V usage is TRBV7-9 and J usage is TRBJ1-2; possible D gene TRBD1, 6 bases. The V and J ends lost 5 bases and 6 bases respectively, with 13 bases between them. The CDR3 runs to 13 residues. CDR1 and CDR2 from the germline V gene are SEHNR and FQNEAQ (reference sequence). CDR3 sequence (DNA): TGTGCCAGCAGCCGGACAGTTCCGGATGGCTACACCTTC. Translated, it gives CASSRTVPDGYTF.

The V call is TRBV6-6, the J call TRBJ1-1; TRBD1 might be the D (5 bases). Germline loops: CDR1 MNHNY, CDR2 SVGAGI (reference sequence). The V end lost 5 bases, the J end lost 1 base, and 8 bases lay between the germline ends. This CDR3 region has 13 residues. The CDR3 DNA reads as TGTGCCAGCAGTCTGACAGCGAACACTGAAGCTTTCTTT. Protein: CASSLTANTEAFF.